The next 29 T cell receptor beta chains were all read from a single sample in a study of pediatric ulcerative colitis. Profiling relied on immunoSEQ multiplex PCR, and the TCRdb table lists in-frame clones only, not all of them. The sample records some 57,000 clones, 87% being singletons. The sequenced material came from blood. These receptors all come from a boy between 10 and 17 years old who was a control in a study of pediatric ulcerative colitis.

The chain has TRBV19 and TRBJ2-5; 15 bases match TRBD2. V shed 4 bases and J 4 bases; nucleotides not matched to a gene: 7. The CDR3 sequence is 17 residues long. CDR1 and CDR2 (germline): LNHDA, SQIVND (reference sequence). The DNA of the CDR3 is TGTGCCAGTAGTAAGGGACTAGCGGGGGGAGGAATAGAGACCCAGTACTTC. It is translated as CASSKGLAGGGIETQYF.

The CDR3 loop is CASTKTGGATEAFF. The CDR3 DNA sequence: TGCGCCAGCACGAAGACAGGGGGCGCAACTGAAGCTTTCTTT. The rearrangement uses TRBV5-1 and TRBJ1-1, with 10 nucleotides matching TRBD1. Germline V gene sequence: CDR1 SGHRS, CDR2 YFSETQ. With 6 bases clipped from V and 5 bases from J, the junction kept 7 bases outside the gene matches. The CDR3 has 14 amino acids.

The rearrangement joins TRBV5-4 to TRBJ1-3, with TRBD1 as a possible D gene (6 bases). The CDR3 length is 16 residues. Germline values: CDR1 SGHNT, CDR2 YYREEE (reference sequence). Trimming removed 3 bases from V and 7 bases from J, with 20 bases in between. Here the CDR3 reads CASSSREGQGLNTIYF. CDR3 in DNA: TGTGCCAGCAGCTCACGGGAGGGTCAGGGGCTGAACACCATATATTTT. The variable domain in full, with the rest retrieved from reference TRBV5-4 and TRBJ1-3, is ETGVTQSPTHLIKTRGQQVTLRCSSQSGHNTVSWYQQALGQGPQFIFQYYREEENGRGNFPPRFSGLQFPNYSSELNVNALELDDSALYLCASSSREGQGLNTIYFGEGSWLTVV.

The chain carries TRBV7-3 and TRBJ1-1; D is perhaps TRBD1 (5 bases). V was trimmed by 2 bases and J by 1 base, leaving 8 bases between them. CDR3 length: 14 amino acids. Germline V lookup: CDR1 SGHTA, CDR2 FQGTGA. In DNA, the CDR3 is TGTGCCAGCAGCTTACAGGGAACGAACACTGAAGCTTTCTTT. This translates into CASSLQGTNTEAFF.

This chain uses TRBV18 with TRBJ2-3; TRBD1 agrees at 9 bases. V was clipped by 5 bases and J by 1 base; unmatched bases: 1. Germline CDR1 is KGHSH and CDR2 is LQKENI. CDR3 length: 14 residues. The CDR3 loop is CASSRTGGTDTQYF. CDR3 in DNA: TGTGCCAGCTCAAGGACAGGGGGCACAGATACGCAGTATTTT. Looking up the rest from reference TRBV18 and TRBJ2-3 gives the full variable domain: NAGVMQNPRHLVRRRGQEARLRCSPMKGHSHVYWYRQLPEEGLKFMVYLQKENIIDESGMPKERFSAEFPKEGPSILRIQQVVRGDSAAYFCASSRTGGTDTQYFGPGTRLTVL.

The V and J genes are TRBV10-3 and TRBJ2-2; D gene ambiguous. Per the germline V gene, CDR1 is ENHRY and CDR2 is SYGVKD. This CDR3 spans 12 amino acids. Trimming pared 11 bases from V and 8 bases from J, leaving 15 bases between. The CDR3 DNA is TGTGCCGCCAGGACCGGTACAGGGGAGCTGTTTTTT. This codes for CAARTGTGELFF.

J is TRBJ2-3 and V is TRBV6-5; the D gene could be TRBD1 or TRBD2 (6 bases each). CDR3 length: 15 amino acids. Germline assignment: CDR1 MNHEY and CDR2 SVGAGI. With 10 bases removed from V and 3 bases from J, the gap between germline ends came to 20 bases. CDR3 DNA sequence: TGTGCCACCAGATCCCCTAGGGGGAGGACAGATACGCAGTATTTT. Residues: CATRSPRGRTDTQYF.

In this sample, this clone turned up once. The J gene is TRBJ2-3, the V gene TRBV30; D tentatively fits TRBD1 or TRBD2 (6 bases each). V dropped 4 bases and J dropped 6 bases, with 11 bases sitting between them. From germline, CDR1 is GTSNPN and CDR2 SVGIG (reference sequence). The CDR3 loop spans 12 amino acids. CDR3 in amino acids: CAWMGGRDTQYF. CDR3 DNA: TGTGCCTGGATGGGGGGCCGGGATACGCAGTATTTT.

The rearrangement links TRBV14 to TRBJ2-1; 11 nucleotides line up with TRBD2. This CDR3 comprises 15 residues. The V gene end was trimmed by 4 bases and the J gene end by 4 bases; junction bases not matched to a gene: 3. Germline loops: CDR1 SGHDN, CDR2 FVKESK. In DNA, the CDR3 is TGTGCCAGCAGCCTGGGACTAGCGGTGTACAATGAGCAGTTCTTC. Its translation is CASSLGLAVYNEQFF. The full variable domain, its missing parts supplied by reference TRBV14 and TRBJ2-1, is EAGVTQFPSHSVIEKGQTVTLRCDPISGHDNLYWYRRVMGKEIKFLLHFVKESKQDESGMPNNRFLAERTGGTYSTLKVQPAELEDSGVYFCASSLGLAVYNEQFFGPGTRLTVL.

The chain uses TRBV21-1 and TRBJ1-4; TRBD1, the D gene given by the table, was not confirmed from the DNA. TRBV21-1 is termed a pseudogene. The CDR3 is made up of 16 amino acids. The CDR3 region has the DNA TGTGCCAGCAGCAAAGAAACCAGGGGTCCTAATGAAAAACTGTTTTTT. Translating gives CASSKETRGPNEKLFF.

This clone was recorded once. V is TRBV6-5 and J is TRBJ1-4; 7 bases are a match to TRBD1. The CDR3 spans 15 residues. Germline loops: CDR1 MNHEY, CDR2 SVGAGI. V gave up 0 bases and J gave up 7 bases; unmatched junction bases: 5. The CDR3 loop reads CASSYSYRGTEKLFF. CDR3 nucleotides: TGTGCCAGCAGTTACTCCTACAGGGGAACTGAAAAACTGTTTTTT.

The rearrangement uses TRBV4-1 and TRBJ1-3, with a weak D call TRBD1 (6 bases). Trimming took off 0 bases at V and 4 bases at J, with 13 bases between the two ends. Germline values: CDR1 MGHRA, CDR2 YSYEKL. This CDR3 is 16 amino acids long. In nucleotides, the CDR3 is TGCGCCAGCAGCCAAGAACTTACAGGGTGGGGAAACACCATATATTTT. Its translation: CASSQELTGWGNTIYF.

The chain links TRBV7-3 to TRBJ2-1; 9 bases line up with TRBD2. The CDR3 spans 13 residues. Germline CDR1 and CDR2: SGHTA and FQGTGA. After removal of 2 bases from V and 13 bases from J, the junction contained 6 bases not matched to a gene. The CDR3 DNA reads as TGTGCCAGCAGCTTAGGACGCGGGAGGGGACAGTTCTTC. This sequence encodes CASSLGRGRGQFF.

This clone was seen a single time. The V and J genes are TRBV5-6 and TRBJ2-7; 7 positions match TRBD1. V trimming: 6 bases; J trimming: 0 bases; junction bases outside the gene matches: 12. Germline CDR1 and CDR2: SGHDT and YYEEEE. The CDR3 consists of 16 residues. CDR3 region: CASTTLDRMSSYEQYF. CDR3 in DNA: TGTGCCAGCACCACTTTGGACAGGATGAGCTCCTACGAGCAGTACTTC.

J is TRBJ2-7 and V is TRBV9, with 14 bases lining up with TRBD2. CDR1 is SGDLS, CDR2 YYNGEE, per germline. The CDR3 sequence is 16 residues long. The V and J ends lost 0 bases and 7 bases, in that order; junction bases with no gene match: 6. Here the CDR3 reads CASSVAGLAGVIEQYF. DNA for the CDR3: TGTGCCAGCAGCGTAGCGGGACTAGCGGGAGTTATTGAGCAGTACTTC.

The chain is built from TRBV6-6 and TRBJ2-1; D is possibly TRBD1 (7 bases). The V gene's germline CDR1 is MNHNY and CDR2 SVGAGI (reference sequence). The V end lost 5 bases, the J end lost 7 bases, and 12 bases lay between the germline ends. The CDR3 has 13 amino acids. CDR3 coding DNA: TGTGCCAGCAGTGGAGGGGGCTCGAATGAGCAGTTCTTC. It specifies CASSGGGSNEQFF.

This chain links TRBV5-6 with TRBJ1-4; D might be TRBD1 (5 bases). The ends were cut back, 2 bases at V and 1 base at J, with 9 bases in the middle. This CDR3 has 15 amino acids. The germline CDR1 and CDR2 sequences are SGHDT and YYEEEE. The CDR3 bases are TGTGCCAGCAGCTTCTGGGACCGAACTAATGAAAAACTGTTTTTT. Its translation is CASSFWDRTNEKLFF. The complete variable domain, with remaining parts taken from reference TRBV5-6 and TRBJ1-4, reads DAGVTQSPTHLIKTRGQQVTLRCSPKSGHDTVSWYQQALGQGPQFIFQYYEEEERQRGNFPDRFSGHQFPNYSSELNVNALLLGDSALYLCASSFWDRTNEKLFFGSGTQLSVL.

This clone was observed a handful of times. This rearrangement joins TRBV21-1 to TRBJ1-2; TRBD1 is the table's D call and was not checked against the DNA. TRBV21-1 is flagged as a pseudogene. This CDR3 is 14 amino acids long. The CDR3 DNA reads as TGTGCCAGCAGCAAAGTCAGGGTGATTTATGGCTACACCTTC. This translates into CASSKVRVIYGYTF.

Here the CDR3 DNA reads TGTGCCAGCAGCTTGAGAGGTTACACCGGGGAGCTGTTTTTT. This translates into CASSLRGYTGELFF. The chain employs TRBV5-6 and TRBJ2-2, with D uncertain. This CDR3 region has 14 residues. Trimming left V 1 base short and J 3 bases short, with 7 bases between. Germline assignment: CDR1 SGHDT and CDR2 YYEEEE.

V and J are TRBV9 and TRBJ1-4, with TRBD1 as a possible D gene (5 bases). Per germline, CDR1 SGDLS and CDR2 YYNGEE. Trimming removed 0 bases from V and 8 bases from J, with 8 bases in between. The CDR3 sequence is 13 residues long. The CDR3 nucleotides read TGTGCCAGCAGCGTAGATAAGGGGGAAAAACTGTTTTTT. It is translated as CASSVDKGEKLFF.

The gene calls are TRBV25-1 and TRBJ2-7; 8 nucleotides line up with TRBD2. The germline gives CDR1 MGHDK, CDR2 SYGVNS. This CDR3 comprises 14 residues. V was clipped by 4 bases and J by 3 bases; unmatched bases: 5. The CDR3 DNA is TGTGCCAGCAGTGGTGGGACTAGGGTCTACGAGCAGTACTTC. Translating it yields CASSGGTRVYEQYF.

This chain links TRBV5-6 with TRBJ2-2; TRBD2 agrees at 10 bases. V shed 0 bases, J shed 4 bases, and the junction held 3 bases outside the gene matches. CDR3 size: 16 residues. Germline loops: CDR1 SGHDT, CDR2 YYEEEE. The CDR3 loop is CASSLELAGTTGELFF. The DNA for the CDR3 is TGTGCCAGCAGCTTGGAACTAGCGGGGACCACCGGGGAGCTGTTTTTT.

The chain links TRBV29-1 to TRBJ2-1; possibly TRBD2 for D (5 bases). Germline assignment: CDR1 SQVTM and CDR2 ANQGSEA. Trimming cost V 4 bases and J 8 bases, with 21 bases left between them. The CDR3 runs to 15 residues. The CDR3 loop reads CSVGTRARVVDEQFF. CDR3 in DNA: TGCAGCGTTGGGACGAGGGCCCGCGTTGTCGATGAGCAGTTCTTC.

This clone was seen just once. This chain connects TRBV6-5 to TRBJ2-7, with 7 nucleotides matching TRBD2. The CDR3 loop spans 14 amino acids. V lost 6 bases and J lost 0; bases outside the gene matches: 5. Germline V gene sequence: CDR1 MNHEY, CDR2 SVGAGI. The chain's CDR3 is CASRASGGSYEQYF. CDR3 DNA: TGTGCCAGCAGGGCGTCGGGAGGCTCCTACGAGCAGTACTTC.

The rearrangement joins TRBV5-1 to TRBJ2-1; TRBD2 matches 9 bases. Unmatched junction bases numbered 12, after V lost 4 bases and J lost 7 bases. The CDR3 has 16 amino acids. Germline loops: CDR1 SGHRS, CDR2 YFSETQ. As DNA, the CDR3 is TGCGCCAGCAGCCCGCCCCCGGCGGGGGGGCGAAATGAGCAGTTCTTC. Residues: CASSPPPAGGRNEQFF.

This chain connects TRBV29-1 to TRBJ2-3; maybe TRBD1 (6 bases). This CDR3 is 17 amino acids long. Germline CDR1 SQVTM, CDR2 ANQGSEA. DNA of the CDR3: TGCAGTATTCCGGGACAAGATATTCGCTTTTACACAGATACGCAGTATTTT. This translates into CSIPGQDIRFYTDTQYF.

CDR3 in amino acids: CASSIGGTGDEQYF. The CDR3, as DNA: TGTGCCAGTAGTATAGGAGGGACAGGGGACGAGCAGTACTTC. The chain uses TRBV19 and TRBJ2-7, with 10 bases fitting TRBD1. Per germline, CDR1 LNHDA and CDR2 SQIVND (reference sequence). V lost 1 base, J lost 5 bases, and 2 bases stayed unmatched. The CDR3 has 14 residues.

The chain is built from TRBV25-1 and TRBJ2-1; D is unresolved. The CDR3 spans 16 residues. Per the germline V gene, CDR1 is MGHDK and CDR2 is SYGVNS. V lost 3 bases and J 4 bases, leaving 16 bases between the germline ends. CDR3 amino acids: CASSDITHYSYNEQFF. CDR3 DNA: TGTGCCAGCAGTGACATTACGCATTACTCATACAATGAGCAGTTCTTC.

V gene TRBV6-1 combines with J gene TRBJ2-6, with no clear D. Germline V gene sequence: CDR1 MNHNS, CDR2 SASEGT. Between the trimmed V and J ends, which lost 6 bases and 2 bases, there was a span of 5 bases. The CDR3 extends over 13 amino acids. CDR3 region: CASRVAGANVLTF. In nucleotides, the CDR3 is TGTGCCAGCAGGGTAGCTGGGGCCAACGTCCTGACTTTC.